The entry that follows covers one T cell receptor (beta chain) sequence. It lacks a known antigen. Per-nucleotide qualities are absent, and no much larger clonotype sits a single base away. The sample originates from a study of T cells after posttransplantation cyclophosphamide (dated by TCRdb to 2016 to 2018). Background for the entire study: Using TRB sequencing, the study followed how the T cell repertoire reconstituted after myeloablative bone marrow transplantation in which posttransplantation cyclophosphamide served as GVHD prophylaxis. Samples from a few dozen PTCy-treated patients, along with samples from roughly 15 of their related bone marrow donors, underwent antigen receptor sequencing. Blood from all 35 or so PTCy patients with 1-year posttransplant specimens was subjected to TRB sequencing. In 3 patients, TRB sequencing was also performed on up to about 3 more blood samples taken 2 to 5.2 years after transplant, and in 4 patients, pretransplant blood was also TRB-sequenced. Because TRA and TRB clonality correlated tightly in 8 to 10 samples, the subsequent TCR analyses were limited to TRB only. Public TRB sequences were checked against a database of over 3,500 sequences associated with responses to pathogens, tumor antigens, self-antigens and alloantigens. On the study overall, not on this receptor specifically: Donor-recipient similarity was low at 1-2 months but increased during the first year, and donor CD8+ memory clones often dominated later blood repertoires. Across fewer than 50 patients, TRB clonality was highly associated with recipient CMV seropositivity and CMV reactivation, and diversity in PTCy patients was similar to diversity in CNI/methotrexate controls. The TRB repertoires of T cells infiltrating skin or the GI tract showed only limited overlap with the TRB repertoires found in blood.

Genomic DNA was the input for TRB sequencing, which was run either with the immunoSEQ assay at survey resolution or with the hsTCRB kit. The study's processing was this. The immunoSEQ software was used for initial read processing, and the LymphoSeq R package was used for repertoire analyses. Clonality was calculated as 1 minus normalized Shannon entropy, and the Gini coefficient was also calculated for each TRB dataset. To infer phenotypes in unsorted samples, TRB sequences from sorted subsets of the recipient or donor were mapped onto the unsorted samples of the same recipient. TCRdb holds this immuneACCESS table with in-frame rearrangements only. Some clones are missing; in checked studies, unresolved V genes explain under half, and the rest has no known cause. V and J calls and clone size are copied from that table; D and trimming were computed from the DNA. This sample includes around 12,000 clones, and none of them was observed just once. Roughly 26% of the sample lies in the top ten.

V trim: 7 bases; J trim: 14 bases; unmatched bases: 15. From the cysteine up to the phenylalanine, the CDR3 has a length of 14 residues. The read is trimmed to its CDR3 DNA, 42 bases read in frame from base 1. CDR1 is given as GTSNPN and CDR2 as SVGIG, both from the germline V gene (reference sequence). This specimen's time point label, per the study, means: posttransplant day relative to BM transplant. The label giving this sample's treatment or condition can be read as: high-dose cyclophosphamide on days +3 and +4 as single-agent GVHD prophylaxis. Patients in the PTCy group got busulfan and fludarabine conditioning, a marrow graft from a related or unrelated donor, and cyclophosphamide on days +3 and +4. The PTCy-treated patients were drawn from a prospective, multi-institutional clinical trial. Peripheral blood and bone marrow mononuclear cells were isolated by Ficoll-Hypaque density centrifugation and cryopreserved.

Sequencing used PBMCs, obtained after allogeneic stem cell transplant with posttransplant cyclophosphamide. This chain joins TRBV30 to TRBJ2-3; TRBD2 aligns with 13 central bases. This receptor was obtained from a female patient between 40 and 50 years old who received an allogeneic stem cell transplant from an unrelated donor, was CMV-positive, and had acute GVHD only. After a transplant, some of the T cells may come from the graft donor. The CDR3 protein sequence reads: CAYVELAGGRARYF. The nucleotide sequence reads TGTGCCTACGTCGAACTAGCGGGAGGGAGGGCCAGGTATTTT. This CDR3, with the reference TRBV30 and TRBJ2-3 proteins standing in past its ends, gives the full variable domain SQTIHQWPATLVQPVGSPLSLECTVEGTSNPNLYWYRQAAGRGLQLLFYSVGIGQISSEVPQNLSASRPQDRQFILSSKKLLLSDSGFYLCAYVELAGGRARYFGPGTRLTVL.